This TCR beta chain was found in a study of T-cell memory formation after mild COVID-19. TCRdb recomputed calls from the 5' RACE reads with MiXCR, one row per CDR3 protein. The sample lists 25,000 to 30,000 distinct CDR3 sequences, around 16% occurring once. This clonotype was seen at least ten times. V lost 9 bases and J lost 4; bases outside the gene matches: 9. The CDR3 is 13 residues long. The germline gives CDR1 SGHDT, CDR2 YYEEEE. Specimen: PBMCs or a T cell subset sorted from them (not recorded which). This receptor was taken from an adult who had mild COVID-19 (a few samples of this study predate the infection). Cell type and time point are not known. The chain has TRBV5-6 and TRBJ2-5; 7 bases agree with TRBD2. DNA of the CDR3: TGTGCCACCACTGATGGGGGGGGAGAGACCCAGTACTTC. Encoded protein: CATTDGGGETQYF.